The clone carrying this T cell receptor beta chain was counted only a few times. As yet, its antigen is unknown. The sample originates from a study of cytomegalovirus exposure and HLA in healthy donors. This CDR3 comprises 14 residues. CDR1 and CDR2 (germline): GTSNPN, SVGIG (reference sequence). The V and J ends lost 3 bases and 5 bases, in that order; junction bases with no gene match: 6. Study-wide results and caveats: Altogether, 160 or so TCR beta chains were recorded as cytomegalovirus-associated.

Sequenced by immunoSEQ multiplex PCR; TCRdb stores in-frame clones only, minus some. The sample yields over 250,000 clones, 80% to 90% seen once. Sequenced input: PBMCs. V gene TRBV30 combines with J gene TRBJ1-5; 8 bases align to TRBD1. The sequence was obtained from a woman younger than 35 in good health and CMV-seronegative. The CDR3 loop reads CAWSPDRVYQPQHF. In DNA, the CDR3 is TGTGCCTGGAGCCCGGACAGGGTTTATCAGCCCCAGCATTTT.